What follows are 19 T cell receptor beta chains derived from one specimen sequenced in a study of blood T cell repertoires in COVID-19. Profiling relied on immunoSEQ multiplex PCR, and the TCRdb table lists in-frame clones only, not all of them. Of some 160,000 clones listed, about 80% are singletons. Sequencing was carried out using peripheral blood. These receptors were obtained from a woman of 80 years or more with acute or convalescent COVID-19.

The CDR3 reads CSVARVSTDTQYF. CDR3 nucleotides: TGCAGCGTGGCCAGGGTCAGCACAGATACGCAGTATTTT. This chain joins TRBV29-1 and TRBJ2-3, with a possible D match to TRBD1 (5 bases). Trimming shortened V by 6 bases and J by 0 bases, and 10 bases separated the two germline ends. The CDR3 totals 13 residues. Germline V gives CDR1 SQVTM, CDR2 ANQGSEA.

The CDR3 here is CASSLGLAAGETQYF. The CDR3 coding sequence is TGCGCCAGCAGCTTGGGGCTAGCGGCGGGAGAGACCCAGTACTTC. The rearrangement uses TRBV5-1 and TRBJ2-5; the match to TRBD2 covers 7 bases. V lost 0 bases and J lost 4; bases outside the gene matches: 6. Germline-derived CDR1 and CDR2 are SGHRS and YFSETQ. There are 15 residues in the CDR3.

This chain links TRBV7-8 with TRBJ2-1; D is perhaps TRBD1 (6 bases). This CDR3 region has 16 residues. CDR1 and CDR2 from the germline V gene are SGHVS and FQNEAQ. V gave up 2 bases and J gave up 2 bases, with 13 bases separating them. The CDR3 nucleotides are TGTGCCAGCAGCTTACGTCAGGGGCCCGCCTACAATGAGCAGTTCTTC. Translated, it gives CASSLRQGPAYNEQFF.

J is TRBJ2-2 and V is TRBV6-5; the D gene is possibly TRBD1 (7 bases). Germline V CDR1 and CDR2: MNHEY, SVGAGI. The CDR3 extends over 14 amino acids. The V and J ends lost 6 bases and 7 bases respectively, with 15 bases between them. CDR3 sequence (DNA): TGTGCCAGCAGCCAAGGAGGGGGCAACGGGGAGCTGTTTTTT. Translated, it gives CASSQGGGNGELFF.

The chain carries TRBV20-1 and TRBJ2-7; a weak D match, TRBD2 (5 bases). The CDR3 has 16 amino acids. Germline-derived CDR1 and CDR2 are DFQATT and SNEGSKA (reference sequence). The V gene lost 3 bases and the J gene lost 3 bases, with 21 bases spanning the gap. The CDR3 here is CSASPPSTGRLYEQYF. CDR3 coding DNA: TGCAGTGCTAGTCCTCCTTCAACGGGGAGACTCTACGAGCAGTACTTC.

The chain carries TRBV5-1 and TRBJ1-2, with 11 bases matching TRBD1. The CDR3 covers 14 residues. Germline trimming cut 1 base from V and 7 bases from J; bases unmatched to any gene: 3. Germline CDR1 is SGHRS and CDR2 is YFSETQ. In nucleotides, the CDR3 is TGCGCCAGCAGCTTGTCGGGACAGGGGGGTGGCTACACCTTC. This encodes CASSLSGQGGGYTF.

V gene TRBV5-1 combines with J gene TRBJ1-4, with D maybe TRBD1 (5 bases). This CDR3 contains 14 residues. Germline V CDR1 and CDR2: SGHRS, YFSETQ. V gave up 1 base and J gave up 6 bases, with 10 bases separating them. Here the CDR3 DNA reads TGCGCCAGCAGCTTGTTAGGGGTCGATGAAAAACTGTTTTTT. The encoded protein is CASSLLGVDEKLFF.

The chain uses TRBV6-5 and TRBJ1-5, with D possibly being TRBD1 (5 bases). Trimming shortened V by 4 bases and J by 4 bases, and 11 bases separated the two germline ends. Germline assignment: CDR1 MNHEY and CDR2 SVGAGI. CDR3 length: 14 residues. DNA for the CDR3: TGTGCCAGCAGTTTGGGGGGGGGAAATCAGCCCCAGCATTTT. Translated, it gives CASSLGGGNQPQHF.

The chain employs TRBV14 and TRBJ1-6; a possible D gene is TRBD1 (5 bases). Trimming shortened V by 1 base and J by 10 bases, and 14 bases separated the two germline ends. This CDR3 spans 15 amino acids. CDR1 SGHDN and CDR2 FVKESK come from the germline V gene. In nucleotides, the CDR3 is TGTGCCAGCAGCCAAGGCAGGGCCCTGGGATCACCCCTCCACTTT. Its protein product is CASSQGRALGSPLHF.

This chain links TRBV20-1 with TRBJ2-3; 8 positions agree with TRBD2. CDR1 and CDR2 from the germline V gene are DFQATT and SNEGSKA (reference sequence). Losses at the gene ends were 3 bases for V and 2 bases for J; bases not matched to a gene: 7. CDR3 length: 15 amino acids. CDR3 DNA sequence: TGCAGTGCTAGTTTCTCACTAGCGGACACAGATACGCAGTATTTT. The encoded protein is CSASFSLADTDTQYF.

The CDR3 DNA is TGTGCCAGCAGTTATGGACAGGGAAATTCACCCCTCCACTTT. Its protein is CASSYGQGNSPLHF. The gene calls are TRBV28 and TRBJ1-6, with 8 positions matching TRBD1. The J segment lost 7 bases and the V segment lost 4 bases, leaving 3 bases of the junction unmatched. Germline V CDR1 and CDR2: MDHEN, SYDVKM. This CDR3 spans 14 amino acids. The variable domain in full, completed from reference TRBV28 and TRBJ1-6, reads DVKVTQSSRYLVKRTGEKVFLECVQDMDHENMFWYRQDPGLGLRLIYFSYDVKMKEKGDIPEGYSVSREKKERFSLILESASTNQTSMYLCASSYGQGNSPLHFGNGTRLTVT.

The chain carries TRBV7-9 and TRBJ2-1; TRBD2 aligns across 10 bases. CDR3 length: 17 amino acids. The germline gives CDR1 SEHNR, CDR2 FQNEAQ (reference sequence). V was pared by 5 bases and J by 4 bases, with 11 bases of the junction left unmatched. The CDR3 loop is CASSPRGAGGSYNEQFF. In DNA, the CDR3 is TGTGCCAGCAGCCCCCGGGGAGCGGGAGGGTCTTACAATGAGCAGTTCTTC.

The V and J genes are TRBV9 and TRBJ2-5; 10 bases match TRBD2. Looked up from germline, CDR1 is SGDLS and CDR2 is YYNGEE. After removal of 0 bases from V and 4 bases from J, the junction contained 9 bases not matched to a gene. The CDR3 has 17 residues. The CDR3 bases are TGTGCCAGCAGCGTAGGGGCTAGCGGGGGCTGGGGAGAGACCCAGTACTTC. This gives the protein CASSVGASGGWGETQYF.

The chain combines TRBV30 with TRBJ2-5, with TRBD1 matching 7 bases. CDR1 and CDR2 (germline): GTSNPN, SVGIG (reference sequence). V lost 3 bases, J lost 1 base, and 11 bases stayed unmatched. The CDR3 is 16 amino acids. This CDR3 is CAWRAPGTVSQETQYF. CDR3 nucleotides: TGTGCCTGGAGGGCTCCCGGGACAGTGAGCCAAGAGACCCAGTACTTC.

V usage is TRBV29-1 and J usage is TRBJ2-4; the match to TRBD1 covers 8 bases. Germline CDR1 and CDR2: SQVTM and ANQGSEA. The J segment lost 6 bases and the V segment lost 4 bases, leaving 5 bases of the junction unmatched. There are 13 residues in the CDR3. The DNA for the CDR3 is TGCAGCGTTGGACAGGGGCGCGGAAACATTCAGTACTTC. Its protein product is CSVGQGRGNIQYF.

CDR3 sequence (DNA): TGCAGCGTTGACTTAGGACAGGGGAGAAACACTGAAGCTTTCTTT. As protein: CSVDLGQGRNTEAFF. The chain has TRBV29-1 and TRBJ1-1, with 9 bases lining up with TRBD1. The V gene end was trimmed by 3 bases and the J gene end by 2 bases; junction bases not matched to a gene: 7. Germline CDR1 SQVTM, CDR2 ANQGSEA. The CDR3 extends over 15 amino acids.

The J gene is TRBJ1-4, the V gene TRBV9; weak D call: TRBD1 (5 bases). CDR1 and CDR2 from the germline V gene are SGDLS and YYNGEE. Deletions cut 2 bases from V and 0 bases from J, with 8 bases between. The length of the CDR3 is 15 residues. CDR3 loop: CASSVDSATNEKLFF. In DNA form, the CDR3 reads TGTGCCAGCAGCGTTGACAGCGCAACTAATGAAAAACTGTTTTTT.

V and J are TRBV4-1 and TRBJ1-3; tentatively, D is TRBD1 (6 bases). The germline gives CDR1 MGHRA, CDR2 YSYEKL. Trimming pared 0 bases from V and 3 bases from J, leaving 9 bases between. The CDR3 sequence is 15 residues long. The CDR3 DNA is TGCGCCAGCAGCCAAGATTCAGGGGATGGAAACACCATATATTTT. Translated: CASSQDSGDGNTIYF.

J is TRBJ2-1 and V is TRBV19, with D possibly being TRBD2 (6 bases). The CDR3 is 12 residues long. Germline V CDR1 and CDR2: LNHDA, SQIVND (reference sequence). Trimming pared 1 base from V and 12 bases from J, leaving 10 bases between. CDR3: CASSIGGAGQFF. In nucleotides, the CDR3 is TGTGCCAGTAGTATAGGGGGAGCGGGGCAGTTCTTC.